Listed below are T cell receptor beta chains from one sample, sequenced in a study of high-grade serous ovarian cancer treatment subgroups. Repertoires were generated with immunoSEQ multiplex PCR, while TCRdb's copy carries only in-frame clones and drops some. Of several thousand clones listed, around 79% are singletons. The source material was tumor tissue. The source is a human donor with high-grade serous ovarian cancer. Both conserved end residues are trimmed from each CDR3. Fields, in order: CDR3 length, J gene, V gene, CDR3 protein.

length: 15
J: TRBJ1-4
V: TRBV19
CDR3: ASSNPGQPARGEKLF

length: 12
J: TRBJ1-2
V: TRBV4-3
CDR3: ASSQESANYGYT

length: 19
J: TRBJ2-1
V: TRBV2
CDR3: ASSESVLTSGGVSSYNEQF

length: 9
J: TRBJ2-5
V: TRBV5-5
CDR3: ASSQGETQY

length: 12
J: TRBJ2-3
V: TRBV27
CDR3: ASSLRIGGDTQY

length: 12
J: TRBJ2-7
V: TRBV2
CDR3: ASSGQGKGHEQY

length: 11
J: TRBJ2-1
V: TRBV11-3
CDR3: ASSSSGGKEQF

length: 11
J: TRBJ2-5
V: TRBV6-1
CDR3: ASSDYEKETQY

length: 13
J: TRBJ1-5
V: TRBV6-5
CDR3: ASGRGGRSNQPQH

length: 14
J: TRBJ2-3
V: TRBV6-4
CDR3: ASSDSPSGGADTQY

length: 13
J: TRBJ2-3
V: TRBV10-3
CDR3: AIRVGRAGTDTQY

length: 12
J: TRBJ1-4
V: TRBV5-5
CDR3: ASSFGTGSEKLF

length: 14
J: TRBJ1-6
V: TRBV11-2
CDR3: ASRIDRGSYNSPLH

length: 15
J: TRBJ1-1
V: TRBV5-1
CDR3: ASSLKLTGTPNTEAF

length: 11
J: TRBJ1-1
V: TRBV19
CDR3: ASSQTGKTEAF

length: 12
J: TRBJ2-7
V: TRBV7-2
CDR3: ASSLERGYHEQY

length: 10
J: TRBJ2-7
V: TRBV7-9
CDR3: ASSPHKYEQY

length: 13
J: TRBJ2-5
V: TRBV4-1
CDR3: ASSRTPTGSETQY

length: 12
J: TRBJ1-5
V: TRBV5-6
CDR3: ASSPRTSAQPQH

length: 12
J: TRBJ1-6
V: TRBV15
CDR3: ATSREGQGMSLH

length: 13
J: TRBJ2-3
V: TRBV2
CDR3: ASTTTGPVADTQY

length: 12
J: TRBJ2-7
V: TRBV11-2
CDR3: ASSRDGRTYEQY

length: 11
J: TRBJ1-1
V: TRBV10-1
CDR3: ASSEAGSNQAF

length: 12
J: TRBJ2-5
V: TRBV29-1
CDR3: SVRTSGAGETQY

length: 14
J: TRBJ2-2
V: TRBV13
CDR3: ASSLMRASNTGELF

length: 13
J: TRBJ2-7
V: TRBV5-1
CDR3: ASSHSGQAFYEQY

length: 12
J: TRBJ1-3
V: TRBV5-1
CDR3: ASSPGAPSNTIY

length: 11
J: TRBJ2-3
V: TRBV7-3
CDR3: ARPYGCTDTQY

length: 13
J: TRBJ1-1
V: TRBV5-4
CDR3: ASSLIGAGNTEAF

length: 14
J: TRBJ1-4
V: TRBV5-1
CDR3: ASSLRGAGVDEKLF

length: 13
J: TRBJ2-1
V: TRBV5-1
CDR3: ASSFERTSYNEQF

length: 13
J: TRBJ1-1
V: TRBV5-1
CDR3: ASSLGGQGATEAF

length: 16
J: TRBJ2-6
V: TRBV7-9
CDR3: ASSRGGAARYGANVLT

length: 12
J: TRBJ2-3
V: TRBV27
CDR3: ASSNLTGIDTQY

length: 12
J: TRBJ2-5
V: TRBV30
CDR3: AWTSGGRRETQY

length: 11
J: TRBJ1-2
V: TRBV5-1
CDR3: ASSREGGDGYT

length: 12
J: TRBJ1-2
V: TRBV10-3
CDR3: AISEPDRYYGYT

length: 14
J: TRBJ2-7
V: TRBV4-2
CDR3: ASSPTPGTGGIKQY

length: 12
J: TRBJ1-2
V: TRBV28
CDR3: ASTEGTYNYGYT

length: 13
J: TRBJ2-5
V: TRBV2
CDR3: ASSEVRLLGETQY

length: 15
J: TRBJ1-5
V: TRBV4-3
CDR3: ASSQDARGGSNQPQH

length: 11
J: TRBJ1-5
V: TRBV19
CDR3: ASSLGGSQPQH

length: 14
J: TRBJ2-1
V: TRBV4-2
CDR3: ASSQDRSGDTNEQF

length: 10
J: TRBJ1-1
V: TRBV5-4
CDR3: ASSFLGTEAF

length: 12
J: TRBJ2-5
V: TRBV6-1
CDR3: ASRGLAGVETQY

length: 11
J: TRBJ2-3
V: TRBV7-2
CDR3: ASSQRWTDTQY

length: 20
J: TRBJ2-3
V: TRBV19
CDR3: ASSIRFPSPSGWAASTDTQY

length: 11
J: TRBJ2-7
V: TRBV7-9
CDR3: ASLTGDGYEQY

length: 11
J: TRBJ1-1
V: TRBV29-1
CDR3: SVVKGSGTEAF

length: 13
J: TRBJ1-4
V: TRBV11-2
CDR3: ASSLDPTGGEKLF

length: 12
J: TRBJ2-3
V: TRBV10-1
CDR3: ASSDRSLTDTQY

length: 13
J: TRBJ1-4
V: TRBV6-5
CDR3: ASSASGTGKEKLF

length: 12
J: TRBJ2-3
V: TRBV23-1
CDR3: ASKSGGGTDTQY

length: 11
J: TRBJ2-3
V: TRBV9
CDR3: ASSAGGMDTQY

length: 11
J: TRBJ2-7
V: TRBV5-6
CDR3: ASSETSGVHQY

length: 7
J: TRBJ1-5
V: TRBV6-1
CDR3: VPLGALH

length: 12
J: TRBJ1-1
V: TRBV7-2
CDR3: ASSLVNRGTEAF

length: 12
J: TRBJ1-4
V: TRBV11-1
CDR3: ASSFNGQDEKLF

length: 15
J: TRBJ1-3
V: TRBV7-2
CDR3: ASALKGETGSGNTIY